This T cell receptor beta chain comes out of a study of beta chain features in type 1 diabetes. Study-level findings and limits: The similarity of naive, central memory and Treg TCRB repertoires appeared greater among patients than among healthy donors. Unsettled here was the matter of whether HLA type influences TCRB rearrangement. At VDJ recombination sites, type 1 diabetes patients had fewer insertions and more deleted nucleotides. Researchers report that Type 1 diabetes patients had moderately but significantly shorter TCRB CDR3s across all four CD4+ subsets.

One heparinised blood draw, averaging roughly 120 mL, came from each donor. On this clone: As yet, its antigen is unknown.

The CDR3 has 15 amino acids. CDR1 and CDR2 (germline): SEHNR, FQNEAQ (reference sequence). V lost 1 base to trimming and J lost 7 bases, with 14 bases between them. As every portion of the isolated RNA was reverse transcribed, the sequencing read expressed TCRB transcripts. Method: immunoSEQ multiplex PCR; TCRdb's copy keeps in-frame clones and lacks some. In the table there are approximately 120,000 clones, 17% of which are singletons. This clonotype was obtained from a man aged 18 to 35 with type 1 diabetes. The V gene is TRBV7-9, the J gene TRBJ2-1; D remains ambiguous. Input material: central memory CD4+ T cells from blood. CDR3 sequence: CASSLVLPRMNEQFF. The DNA for the CDR3 is TGTGCCAGCAGCTTAGTACTCCCTAGGATGAATGAGCAGTTCTTC.